The clone carrying this TCR beta chain came up a few times. Its antigen is currently unknown. These data come from a study of blood T cells in healthy people across ages. Study-wide points: Long-lived donors had more naive CD4+ cells and higher diversity than aged donors.

Primers used in a second PCR of about 6 to 12 cycles were a sample-barcoded 5' primer and a J-beta primer mix. TCRdb ran MiXCR on the 5' RACE reads and lists one entry per CDR3 protein. The data contain about 1.5 million distinct CDR3 sequences, about 43% of them singletons. Donors gave 8.5 to 10 milliliters of peripheral blood apiece. Total RNA was isolated from each sample in quantities of at least 6 micrograms. The specimen was blood. The origin of this receptor is a woman younger than 35 in good health.

CDR3 amino acids: CASNDRQGTEAFF. The DNA of the CDR3 is TGTGCCAGTAACGACAGGCAAGGCACTGAAGCTTTCTTT. The chain carries TRBV6-2 or TRBV6-3 and TRBJ1-1, with D possibly matching TRBD1 (6 bases). This CDR3 is built from 13 residues. The germline V gene has CDR1 MNHEY and CDR2 SVGEGT. Trimming left V 9 bases short and J 4 bases short, with 15 bases between.